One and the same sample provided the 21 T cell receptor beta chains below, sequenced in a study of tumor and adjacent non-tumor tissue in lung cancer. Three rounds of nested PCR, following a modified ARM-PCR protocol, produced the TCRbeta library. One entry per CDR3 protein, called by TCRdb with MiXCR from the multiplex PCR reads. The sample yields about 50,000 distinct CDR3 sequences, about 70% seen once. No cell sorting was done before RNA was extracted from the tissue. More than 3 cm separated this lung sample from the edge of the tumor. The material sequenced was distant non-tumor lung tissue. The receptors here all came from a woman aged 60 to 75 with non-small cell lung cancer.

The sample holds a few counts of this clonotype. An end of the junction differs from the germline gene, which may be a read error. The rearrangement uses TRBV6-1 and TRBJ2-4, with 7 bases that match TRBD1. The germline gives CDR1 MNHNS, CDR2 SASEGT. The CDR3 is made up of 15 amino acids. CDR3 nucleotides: TGTACCTGCAGTGAAGAGACAGGGTCGTGGGACATTCAGTACTTT. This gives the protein CTCSEETGSWDIQYF.

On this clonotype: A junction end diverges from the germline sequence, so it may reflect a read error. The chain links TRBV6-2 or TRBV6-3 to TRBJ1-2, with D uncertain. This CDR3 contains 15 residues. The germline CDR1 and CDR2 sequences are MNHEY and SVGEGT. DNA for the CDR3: TGTGCCAGCAGTTACTCACCTTACGGGCCCTATGGCTACATCTTC. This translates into CASSYSPYGPYGYIF.

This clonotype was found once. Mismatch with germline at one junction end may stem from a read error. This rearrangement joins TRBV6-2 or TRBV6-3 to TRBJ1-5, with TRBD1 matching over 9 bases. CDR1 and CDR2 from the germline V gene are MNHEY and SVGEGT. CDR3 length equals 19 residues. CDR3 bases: TGTGCCAGCAGTTGTAAATGGGACAGGGAGAAGGGTGACAATCAGCCCCAACATTTT. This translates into CASSCKWDREKGDNQPQHF.

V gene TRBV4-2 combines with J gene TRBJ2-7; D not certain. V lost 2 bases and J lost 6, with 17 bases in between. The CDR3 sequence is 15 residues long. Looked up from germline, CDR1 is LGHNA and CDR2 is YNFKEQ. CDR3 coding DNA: TGTGCCAGCAGCCAACCCGATGGCAGAGATAGCGAGCAGTACTTC. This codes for CASSQPDGRDSEQYF.

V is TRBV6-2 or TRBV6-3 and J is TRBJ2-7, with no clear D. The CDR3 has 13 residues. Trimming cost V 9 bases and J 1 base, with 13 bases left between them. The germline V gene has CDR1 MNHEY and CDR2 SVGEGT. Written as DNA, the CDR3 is TGTGCCAGGAGTAGACATGAATCCTACGAGCAGTACTTC. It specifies CARSRHESYEQYF.

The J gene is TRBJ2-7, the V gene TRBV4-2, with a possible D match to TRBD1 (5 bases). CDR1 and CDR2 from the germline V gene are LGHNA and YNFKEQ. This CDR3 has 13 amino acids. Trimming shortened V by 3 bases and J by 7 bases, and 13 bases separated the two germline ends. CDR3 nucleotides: TGTGCCAGCAGCCAGAGTAGTGGGGCAGAGCAGTACTTC. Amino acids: CASSQSSGAEQYF.

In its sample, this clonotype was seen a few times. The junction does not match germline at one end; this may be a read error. The CDR3 nucleotides read TGTGTCAGCAGGTACGACAGTTCGGGTGACACTGAAGCTTTCTTT. Protein product: CVSRYDSSGDTEAFF. This rearrangement joins TRBV12-3 or TRBV12-4 to TRBJ1-1, with D possibly TRBD1 on 5 matching bases. This CDR3 has 15 residues.

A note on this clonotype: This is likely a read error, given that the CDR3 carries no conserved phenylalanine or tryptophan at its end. CDR3 in DNA: TGTGCAAGCAGTTCCGGGACGGTTGGGGACTATGGCTACACCTCC. Encoded protein: CASSSGTVGDYGYTS. The rearrangement links TRBV12-3 or TRBV12-4 to TRBJ1-2; possible D gene TRBD1, 5 bases. This CDR3 spans 15 amino acids.

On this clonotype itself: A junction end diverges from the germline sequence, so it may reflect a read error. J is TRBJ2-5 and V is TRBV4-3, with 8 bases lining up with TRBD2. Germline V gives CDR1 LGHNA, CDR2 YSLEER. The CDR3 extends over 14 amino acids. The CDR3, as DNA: TGCGCCACCAGTCCGGGACTAGTTACGGAGACCCAATACTTC. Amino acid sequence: CATSPGLVTETQYF.

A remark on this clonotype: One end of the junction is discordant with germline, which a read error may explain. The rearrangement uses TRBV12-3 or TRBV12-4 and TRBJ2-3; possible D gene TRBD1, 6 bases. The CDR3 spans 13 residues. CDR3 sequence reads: CASSCGRTDTRYF. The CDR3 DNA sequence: TGTGCCAGCAGTTGTGGGCGGACAGATACGCGGTATTTT.

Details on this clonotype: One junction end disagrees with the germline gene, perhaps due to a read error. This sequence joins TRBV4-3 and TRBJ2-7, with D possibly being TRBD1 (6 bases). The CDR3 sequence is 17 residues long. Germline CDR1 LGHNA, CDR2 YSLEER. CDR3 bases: TGCGCCAGCAGCCAACCCCCAGGGGCAGGCTTCTCCTACGAACAGTACTTC. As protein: CASSQPPGAGFSYEQYF.

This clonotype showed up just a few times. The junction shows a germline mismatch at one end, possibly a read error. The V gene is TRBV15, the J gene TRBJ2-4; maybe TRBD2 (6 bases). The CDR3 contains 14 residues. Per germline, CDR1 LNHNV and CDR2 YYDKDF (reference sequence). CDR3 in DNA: TGTGCCATCAGCAGAGATACCCAGGGAGGAATTCAGTACTTC. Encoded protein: CAISRDTQGGIQYF.

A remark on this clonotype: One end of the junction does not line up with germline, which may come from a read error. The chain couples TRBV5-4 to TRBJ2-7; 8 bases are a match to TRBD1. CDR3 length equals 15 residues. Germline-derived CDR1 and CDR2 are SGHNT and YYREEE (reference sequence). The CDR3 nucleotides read TGTGCCAGCAGCTTGATGCAGGGACAGGCTAACGAGCAGTACTTT. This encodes CASSLMQGQANEQYF.

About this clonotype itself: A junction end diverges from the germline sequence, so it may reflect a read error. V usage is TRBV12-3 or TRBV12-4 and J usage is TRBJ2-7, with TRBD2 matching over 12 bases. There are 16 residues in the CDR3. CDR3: CASSSRLAGVQYAQCF. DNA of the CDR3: TGTGCCAGCAGTTCTAGACTAGCGGGGGTCCAATACGCGCAGTGCTTC.

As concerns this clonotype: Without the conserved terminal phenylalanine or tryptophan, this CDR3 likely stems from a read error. The CDR3 reads CASSEHDIQYS. The DNA for the CDR3 is TGCGCCAGCAGTGAACACGACATTCAGTACTCC. The J gene is TRBJ2-4, the V gene TRBV10-2; D gene unclear. Between the trimmed V and J ends, which lost 3 bases and 8 bases, there was a span of 5 bases. CDR1 WSHSY and CDR2 SAAADI come from the germline V gene. The CDR3 totals 11 residues.

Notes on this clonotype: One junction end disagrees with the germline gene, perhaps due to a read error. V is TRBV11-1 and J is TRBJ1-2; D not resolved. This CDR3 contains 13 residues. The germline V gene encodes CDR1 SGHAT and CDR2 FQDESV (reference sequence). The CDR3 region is CAGSEIGPMANTF. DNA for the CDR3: TGTGCCGGCAGCGAAATCGGGCCTATGGCTAACACCTTC.

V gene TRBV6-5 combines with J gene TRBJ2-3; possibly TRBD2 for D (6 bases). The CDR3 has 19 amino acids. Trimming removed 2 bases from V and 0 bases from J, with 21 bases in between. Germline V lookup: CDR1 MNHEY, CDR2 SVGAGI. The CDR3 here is CASSYTGSSRDSSTDTQYF. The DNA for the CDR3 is TGTGCCAGCAGTTACACGGGTTCTAGCAGGGACTCTAGCACAGATACGCAGTATTTT.

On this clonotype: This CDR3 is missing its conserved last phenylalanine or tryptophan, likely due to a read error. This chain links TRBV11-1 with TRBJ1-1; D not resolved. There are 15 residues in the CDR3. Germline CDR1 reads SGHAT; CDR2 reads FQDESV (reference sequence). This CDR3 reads CASSLARNMNTEAFY. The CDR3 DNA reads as TGTGCCAGCAGCTTAGCGCGGAACATGAACACGGAAGCTTTCTAT.

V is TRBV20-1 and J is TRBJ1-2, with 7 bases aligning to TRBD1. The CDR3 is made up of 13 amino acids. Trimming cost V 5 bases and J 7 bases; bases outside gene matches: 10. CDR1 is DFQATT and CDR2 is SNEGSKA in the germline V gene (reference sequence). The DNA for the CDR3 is TGCAGTGCTGAATTACAGGGGATAGGTGGCTACACCTTC. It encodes CSAELQGIGGYTF.

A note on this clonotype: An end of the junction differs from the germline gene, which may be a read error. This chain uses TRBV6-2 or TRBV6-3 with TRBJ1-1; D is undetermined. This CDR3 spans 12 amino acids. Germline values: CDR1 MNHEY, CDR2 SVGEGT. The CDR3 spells CAGRYFGAEAFF. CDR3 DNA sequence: TGTGCCGGCAGGTACTTTGGGGCTGAAGCTTTCTTT.

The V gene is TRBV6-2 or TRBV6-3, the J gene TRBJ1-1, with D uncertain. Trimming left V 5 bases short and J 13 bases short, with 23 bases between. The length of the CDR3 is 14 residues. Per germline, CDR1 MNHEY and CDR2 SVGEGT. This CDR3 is CASSASLTALVSFF. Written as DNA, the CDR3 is TGTGCCAGCAGTGCCTCCTTGACCGCCTTGGTGAGTTTCTTT.